The following is a T cell receptor (beta chain) sequence with its context. Its recognized antigen is unknown. Base qualities are not at hand, and no much larger clone is one base apart. CDR1 SGHAT and CDR2 FQNNGV are derived from the germline V gene. The cysteine opens and the phenylalanine closes a CDR3 of 16 amino acids. The DNA shown is the 48-base CDR3, in frame from base 1. Unmatched junction bases come to 10, with V trimmed by 6 bases and J by 2 bases. These data come from a study of cytomegalovirus exposure and HLA in healthy donors listed by TCRdb under 2017. Context from the whole study: A later analysis indicated that the 120 validation repertoires were generated on the platform also employed for the roughly 650 repertoires of the first cohort. To predict cytomegalovirus infection status, the study brought together high-throughput TCR immunosequencing, statistical association of individual TCRs with disease status, and machine learning. The study aimed to test whether signatures of past pathogen exposure could be identified by cataloging public T cell receptors. Besides the first cohort of approximately 710 subjects, a separate validation cohort made up of over 95 different subjects was used.

Overall study results and their limits: All 120 or so repertoires were used to score co-occurrence in the validation cohort in a later analysis, because that analysis had no HLA typing for the cohort. It was suggested by the authors that the approach could potentially be generalized to other disease states and immunological phenotypes. Most TCR sequences were observed very rarely across donors, whereas some public TCRs were present in many individuals. In the study, 150 to 200 TCR beta chains were listed as associated with cytomegalovirus. The classifier was reported to diagnose cytomegalovirus status with high specificity and sensitivity in both the original cohort and the validation cohort. In a later analysis, TCRs clustered in the first cohort were found to also tend to co-occur in the roughly 130 validation repertoires, with approximately 94% of cluster scores above 0. A few of the identified cytomegalovirus-associated TCR beta chains were confirmed in vitro to be specific for cytomegalovirus antigens.

Preparation of the library involved the immunoSEQ multiplex PCR assay. The paper's data handling went like this. To diagnose cytomegalovirus status from the catalog of TCR beta chain sequences, a statistical classification framework was built. The table comes from immuneACCESS by way of TCRdb, which keeps in-frame sequences with V and J called. Part of the clones is missing from these tables; in studies checked, under half for an unresolved V gene and the rest for unknown reasons. Clone size and V and J calls were adopted from that table, with D and trimming inferred from the DNA. The sample records about 280,000 clones, roughly 90% of which are singletons. In total, the top ten clones hold roughly 0.93% of the sample. The donors were included in the validation cohort of approximately 130 subjects, a group kept apart from the roughly 700-subject first cohort.

The sequence joins TRBV11-2 to TRBJ2-1, and TRBD2 matches 7 of the central bases. The clonotype comes from a young woman in good health and CMV-seronegative. The sequenced sample consisted of PBMCs. CDR3 reads: CASSFFASGAYNEQFF. The DNA is TGTGCCAGCAGTTTTTTTGCTAGCGGAGCCTACAATGAGCAGTTCTTC. Outside the CDR3, residues come from the reference TRBV11-2 and TRBJ2-1 proteins, so the full variable domain is: EAGVAQSPRYKIIEKRQSVAFWCNPISGHATLYWYQQILGQGPKLLIQFQNNGVVDDSQLPKDRFSAERLKGVDSTLKIQPAKLEDSAVYLCASSFFASGAYNEQFFGPGTRLTVL.